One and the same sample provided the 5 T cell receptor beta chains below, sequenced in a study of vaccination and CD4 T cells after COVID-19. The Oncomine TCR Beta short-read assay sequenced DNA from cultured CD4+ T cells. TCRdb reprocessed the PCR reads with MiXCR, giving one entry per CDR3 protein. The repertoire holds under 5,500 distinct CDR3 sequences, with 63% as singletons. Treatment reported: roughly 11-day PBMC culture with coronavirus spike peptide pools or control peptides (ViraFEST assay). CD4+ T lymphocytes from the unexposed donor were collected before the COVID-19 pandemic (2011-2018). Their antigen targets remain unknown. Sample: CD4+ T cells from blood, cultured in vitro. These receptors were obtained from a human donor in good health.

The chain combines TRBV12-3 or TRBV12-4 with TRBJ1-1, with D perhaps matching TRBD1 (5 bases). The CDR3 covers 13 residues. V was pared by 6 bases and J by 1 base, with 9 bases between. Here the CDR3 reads CASSRQRNTEAFF. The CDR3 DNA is TGTGCCAGCAGCCGACAGCGGAACACTGAAGCTTTCTTT.

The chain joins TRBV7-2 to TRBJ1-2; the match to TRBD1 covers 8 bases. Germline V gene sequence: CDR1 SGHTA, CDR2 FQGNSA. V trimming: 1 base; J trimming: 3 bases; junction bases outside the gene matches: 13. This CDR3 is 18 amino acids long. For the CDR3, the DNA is TGTGCCAGCAGCTTAGACGGCGGCAGGGGGCGCGGGGACTATGGCTACACCTTC. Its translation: CASSLDGGRGRGDYGYTF.

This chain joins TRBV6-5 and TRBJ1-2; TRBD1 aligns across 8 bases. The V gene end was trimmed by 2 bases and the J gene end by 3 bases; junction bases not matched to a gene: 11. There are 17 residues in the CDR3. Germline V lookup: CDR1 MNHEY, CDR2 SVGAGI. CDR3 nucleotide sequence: TGTGCCAGCAGTTACCCAACCGGGACAGGATGGGACTATGGCTACACCTTC. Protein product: CASSYPTGTGWDYGYTF.

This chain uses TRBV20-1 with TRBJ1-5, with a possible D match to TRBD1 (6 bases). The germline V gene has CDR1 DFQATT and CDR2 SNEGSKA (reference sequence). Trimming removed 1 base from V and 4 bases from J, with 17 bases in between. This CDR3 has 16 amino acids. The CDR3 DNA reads TGCAGTGCTAGAGTGTTAGGGGGGGGACTAAATCAGCCCCAGCATTTT. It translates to CSARVLGGGLNQPQHF.

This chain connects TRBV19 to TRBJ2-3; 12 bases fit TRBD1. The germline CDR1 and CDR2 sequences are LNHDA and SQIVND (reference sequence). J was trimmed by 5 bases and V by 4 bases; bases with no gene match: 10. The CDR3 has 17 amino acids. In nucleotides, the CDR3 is TGTGCCAGTAGTAGGGGATGGGACAGGGGGCAGGTAGATACGCAGTATTTT. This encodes CASSRGWDRGQVDTQYF.